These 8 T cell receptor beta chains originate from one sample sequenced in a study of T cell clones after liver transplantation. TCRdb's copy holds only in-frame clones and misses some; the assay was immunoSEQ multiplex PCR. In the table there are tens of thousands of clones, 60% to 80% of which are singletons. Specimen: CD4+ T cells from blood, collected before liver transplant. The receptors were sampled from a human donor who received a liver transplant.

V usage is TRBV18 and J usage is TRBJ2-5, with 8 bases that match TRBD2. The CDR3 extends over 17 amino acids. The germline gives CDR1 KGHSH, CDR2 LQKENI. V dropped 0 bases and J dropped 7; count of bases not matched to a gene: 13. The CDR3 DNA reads TGTGCCAGCTCACCACCAGAACTAGCGGCGGTTGGCGGGACCCAGTACTTC. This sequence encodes CASSPPELAAVGGTQYF.

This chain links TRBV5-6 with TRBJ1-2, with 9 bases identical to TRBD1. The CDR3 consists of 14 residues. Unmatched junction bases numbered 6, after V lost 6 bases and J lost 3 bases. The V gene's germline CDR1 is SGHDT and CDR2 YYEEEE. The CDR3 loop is CASIGTGRDYGYTF. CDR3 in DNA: TGTGCCAGCATAGGGACAGGGAGGGACTATGGCTACACCTTC.

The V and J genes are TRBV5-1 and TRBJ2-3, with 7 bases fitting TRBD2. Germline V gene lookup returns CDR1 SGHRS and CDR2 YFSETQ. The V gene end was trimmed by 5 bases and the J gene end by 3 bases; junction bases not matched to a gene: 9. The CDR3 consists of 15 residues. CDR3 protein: CASSISGRVTDTQYF. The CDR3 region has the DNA TGCGCCAGCAGTATCAGTGGGAGGGTGACAGATACGCAGTATTTT. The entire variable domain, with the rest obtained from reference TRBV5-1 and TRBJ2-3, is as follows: KAGVTQTPRYLIKTRGQQVTLSCSPISGHRSVSWYQQTPGQGLQFLFEYFSETQRNKGNFPGRFSGRQFSNSRSEMNVSTLELGDSALYLCASSISGRVTDTQYFGPGTRLTVL.

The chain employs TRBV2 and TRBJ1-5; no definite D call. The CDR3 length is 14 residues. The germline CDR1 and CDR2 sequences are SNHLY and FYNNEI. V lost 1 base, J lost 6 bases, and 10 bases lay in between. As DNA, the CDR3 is TGTGCCAGCAGTGAAGGTCGAGCGGGTCAGCCCCAGCATTTT. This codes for CASSEGRAGQPQHF.

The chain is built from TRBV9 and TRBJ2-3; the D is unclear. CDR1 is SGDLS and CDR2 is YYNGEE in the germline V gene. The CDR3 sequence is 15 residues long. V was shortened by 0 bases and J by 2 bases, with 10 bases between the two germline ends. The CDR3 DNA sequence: TGTGCCAGCAGCGTAGGGCGGATAATCACAGATACGCAGTATTTT. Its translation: CASSVGRIITDTQYF. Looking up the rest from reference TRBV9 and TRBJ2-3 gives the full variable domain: DSGVTQTPKHLITATGQRVTLRCSPRSGDLSVYWYQQSLDQGLQFLIQYYNGEERAKGNILERFSAQQFPDLHSELNLSSLELGDSALYFCASSVGRIITDTQYFGPGTRLTVL.

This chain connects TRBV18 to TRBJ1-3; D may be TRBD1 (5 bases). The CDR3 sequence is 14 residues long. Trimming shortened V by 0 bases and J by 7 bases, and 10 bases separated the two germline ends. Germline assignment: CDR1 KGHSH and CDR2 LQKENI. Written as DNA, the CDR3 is TGTGCCAGCTCACCACCGACAGATTCGAACACCATATATTTT. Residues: CASSPPTDSNTIYF.

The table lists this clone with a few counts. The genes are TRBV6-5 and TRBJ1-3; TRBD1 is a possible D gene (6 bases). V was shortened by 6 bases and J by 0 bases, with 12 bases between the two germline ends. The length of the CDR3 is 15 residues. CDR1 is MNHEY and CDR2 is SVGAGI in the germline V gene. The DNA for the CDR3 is TGTGCCAGCAGGATCACAGGGCGCTCTGGAAACACCATATATTTT. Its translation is CASRITGRSGNTIYF.

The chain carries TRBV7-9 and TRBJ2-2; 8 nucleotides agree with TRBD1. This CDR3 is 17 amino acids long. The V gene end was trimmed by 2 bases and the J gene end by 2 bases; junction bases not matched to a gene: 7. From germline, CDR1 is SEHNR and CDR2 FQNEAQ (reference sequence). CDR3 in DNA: TGTGCCAGCAGCTTAAATCTGGGGACAGGTAACACCGGGGAGCTGTTTTTT. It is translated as CASSLNLGTGNTGELFF.